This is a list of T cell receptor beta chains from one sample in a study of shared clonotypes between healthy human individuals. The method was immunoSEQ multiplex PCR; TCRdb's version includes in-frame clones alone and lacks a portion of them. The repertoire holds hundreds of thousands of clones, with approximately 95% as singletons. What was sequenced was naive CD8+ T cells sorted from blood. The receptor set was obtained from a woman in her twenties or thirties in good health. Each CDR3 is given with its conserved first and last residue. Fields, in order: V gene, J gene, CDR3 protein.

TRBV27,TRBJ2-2,CATKTSAGGWTGELFF
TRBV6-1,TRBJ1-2,CASSDYGTRGNYTF
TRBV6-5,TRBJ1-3,CASRTSPLPGNTIYF
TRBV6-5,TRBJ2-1,CASSQDRVMYNEQFF
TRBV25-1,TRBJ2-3,CASKGLASADTQYF
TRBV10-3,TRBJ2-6,CAISESEGANVLTF
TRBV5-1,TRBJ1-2,CASSLEDYGYTF
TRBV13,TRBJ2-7,CASSPGEAGVSEQYF
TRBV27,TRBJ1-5,CASSLSGRSSNQPQHF
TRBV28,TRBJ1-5,CASSFVQQVNQPQHF
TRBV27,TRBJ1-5,CASSPPGVIQPQHF
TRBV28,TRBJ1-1,CASSYGNTEAFF
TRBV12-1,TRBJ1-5,CASRAGEQGDQPQHF
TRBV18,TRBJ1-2,CASSPPLQSGTLSNYGYTF
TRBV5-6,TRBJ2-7,CASSLELGDGGVKQYF
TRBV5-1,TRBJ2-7,CASKLGVAGSYEQYF
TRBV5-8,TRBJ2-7,CASSLGSSGYEQYF
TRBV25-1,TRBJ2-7,CASSRTSGGSYEQYF
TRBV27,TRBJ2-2,CASSLGRGLDTGELFF
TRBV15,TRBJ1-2,CATSFYRDGYTF
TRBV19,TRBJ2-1,CASGYEQFF
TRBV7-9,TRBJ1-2,CASSPDSYYGYTF
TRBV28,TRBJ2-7,CASSFYGLAGNEQYF
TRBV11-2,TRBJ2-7,CASSLDSGSYEQYF
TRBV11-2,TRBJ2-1,CASSLGGSGSHEQFF
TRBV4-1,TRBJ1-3,CASSQWGSGNTIYF
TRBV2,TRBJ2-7,CASLGYGDSYEQYF